The next 20 T cell receptor beta chains were all read from a single sample in a study of T cells in localized non-small cell lung cancer. Profiled with immunoSEQ multiplex PCR; TCRdb holds only in-frame clones, not every one. The sample holds tens of thousands of clones, roughly 90% seen once. Sequenced material: peripheral blood, taken before any cancer treatment. The receptor set was obtained from a female donor older than 55 with stage I squamous cell lung carcinoma.

The chain is built from TRBV16 and TRBJ1-5; weak D call: TRBD1 (6 bases). CDR3 length equals 17 residues. The germline V gene has CDR1 KGHSY and CDR2 FQNENV. Trimming shortened V by 0 bases and J by 0 bases, and 12 bases separated the two germline ends. The CDR3 DNA follows: TGTGCCAGCAGCCAATCCACAGGGTTCTATAGCAATCAGCCCCAGCATTTT. Translating it yields CASSQSTGFYSNQPQHF.

The chain is built from TRBV14 and TRBJ2-5; TRBD2 is a possible D gene (5 bases). CDR1 SGHDN and CDR2 FVKESK come from the germline V gene. The CDR3 is made up of 15 amino acids. V was cut by 0 bases and J by 8 bases, with 16 bases left in between. For the CDR3, the DNA is TGTGCCAGCAGCCAAGAAGGTCCAGCTTCGGGAACCCAGTACTTC. It encodes CASSQEGPASGTQYF.

The CDR3 spells CSGARRGETQYF. CDR3 DNA sequence: TGCAGCGGGGCTCGGCGGGGCGAGACCCAGTACTTC. V is TRBV29-1 and J is TRBJ2-5, with D maybe TRBD2 (6 bases). Looked up from germline, CDR1 is SQVTM and CDR2 is ANQGSEA. The CDR3 is 12 amino acids. The V end was cut by 7 bases, the J end by 5 bases, with 14 bases between.

This clone is a singleton in its sample. This rearrangement joins TRBV14 to TRBJ2-2; D remains unclear. The CDR3 is 14 amino acids. From germline, CDR1 is SGHDN and CDR2 FVKESK. Trimming cost V 0 bases and J 5 bases, with 7 bases left between them. The CDR3 nucleotides are TGTGCCAGCAGCCAAGATATGGTTACCGGGGAGCTGTTTTTT. It is translated as CASSQDMVTGELFF.

V gene TRBV7-2 combines with J gene TRBJ1-2; D is unclear. The length of the CDR3 is 11 residues. Between the trimmed V and J ends, which lost 3 bases and 6 bases, there was a span of 5 bases. CDR1 and CDR2 (germline): SGHTA, FQGNSA. This CDR3 reads CASSFRDGYTF. The CDR3 DNA follows: TGTGCCAGCAGCTTCCGGGATGGCTACACCTTC.

This clone was seen once. Written as DNA, the CDR3 is TGTGCCAGTAGTGCCGAAAGCACAGATACGCAGTATTTT. Residues: CASSAESTDTQYF. V and J are TRBV19 and TRBJ2-3; D unclear. CDR3 length: 13 residues. Deletions cut 5 bases from V and 0 bases from J, with 6 bases between. Germline CDR1 is LNHDA and CDR2 is SQIVND (reference sequence). Using reference TRBV19 and TRBJ2-3 for the parts outside the CDR3, the full variable domain is DGGITQSPKYLFRKEGQNVTLSCEQNLNHDAMYWYRQDPGQGLRLIYYSQIVNDFQKGDIAEGYSVSREKKESFPLTVTSAQKNPTAFYLCASSAESTDTQYFGPGTRLTVL.

This clone came up once. The rearrangement joins TRBV19 to TRBJ2-1; 14 bases are shared with TRBD2. The CDR3 loop spans 16 amino acids. V lost 6 bases to trimming and J lost 7 bases; unmatched junction nucleotides: 8. From germline, CDR1 is LNHDA and CDR2 SQIVND (reference sequence). The CDR3 DNA is TGTGCCAGTAGCCGGAAGGGGACTAGCGGGAGTAATGAGCAGTTCTTC. As protein: CASSRKGTSGSNEQFF. Variable domain in full (rest from reference TRBV19 and TRBJ2-1): DGGITQSPKYLFRKEGQNVTLSCEQNLNHDAMYWYRQDPGQGLRLIYYSQIVNDFQKGDIAEGYSVSREKKESFPLTVTSAQKNPTAFYLCASSRKGTSGSNEQFFGPGTRLTVL.

The chain uses TRBV29-1 and TRBJ2-4; 7 bases are a match to TRBD2. Germline CDR1 is SQVTM and CDR2 is ANQGSEA. This CDR3 contains 15 residues. J gave up 1 base and V 7 bases, and 10 bases lay outside the gene matches. As DNA, the CDR3 is TGCAGCGCCCTGGGGGGGGAGAGGGCCAAAAACATTCAGTACTTC. It codes for CSALGGERAKNIQYF.

J is TRBJ1-4 and V is TRBV7-2, with a tentative D call TRBD1 (5 bases). The V gene lost 9 bases and the J gene lost 3 bases, with 11 bases spanning the gap. CDR1 SGHTA and CDR2 FQGNSA come from the germline V gene. This CDR3 has 13 residues. DNA for the CDR3: TGTGCCAGTCGGGACGGCTCTAATGAAAAACTGTTTTTT. The encoded protein is CASRDGSNEKLFF.

The chain has TRBV5-1 and TRBJ1-2, with 12 bases identical to TRBD1. The CDR3 is made up of 14 amino acids. The germline V gene has CDR1 SGHRS and CDR2 YFSETQ. V shed 4 bases and J 8 bases; nucleotides not matched to a gene: 6. CDR3 DNA sequence: TGCGCCAGCAGCCTTCCGGGACAGGGGGCGGGCTACACCTTC. As protein: CASSLPGQGAGYTF.

The J gene is TRBJ1-3, the V gene TRBV7-9; no firm D call. The germline CDR1 and CDR2 sequences are SEHNR and FQNEAQ (reference sequence). CDR3 length equals 16 residues. The V and J ends lost 1 base and 0 bases respectively, with 10 bases between them. The CDR3 DNA reads as TGTGCCAGCAGCTTAGGGGCAGCGTACTCTGGAAACACCATATATTTT. Its translation: CASSLGAAYSGNTIYF.

The chain employs TRBV6-5 and TRBJ2-1; perhaps TRBD2 as D (6 bases). This CDR3 region has 13 residues. With 7 bases removed from V and 6 bases from J, the gap between germline ends came to 13 bases. CDR1 MNHEY and CDR2 SVGAGI come from the germline V gene. Here the CDR3 reads CASTAGTVNEQFF. The DNA of the CDR3 is TGTGCCAGCACCGCGGGAACCGTCAATGAGCAGTTCTTC.

This clone was seen only a few times. V gene TRBV11-2 combines with J gene TRBJ2-7; TRBD2 aligns across 10 bases. The ends lost 6 bases at V and 3 bases at J; junction bases unmatched: 8. Germline CDR1 is SGHAT and CDR2 is FQNNGV. This CDR3 is 15 amino acids long. The CDR3, as DNA: TGTGCCAGCAGGCCAACTAGCGGGACCTTCTACGAGCAGTACTTC. Its translation is CASRPTSGTFYEQYF. Combining the CDR3 with reference TRBV11-2 and TRBJ2-7 gives the whole variable domain EAGVAQSPRYKIIEKRQSVAFWCNPISGHATLYWYQQILGQGPKLLIQFQNNGVVDDSQLPKDRFSAERLKGVDSTLKIQPAKLEDSAVYLCASRPTSGTFYEQYFGPGTRLTVT.

The chain joins TRBV5-4 to TRBJ1-2; maybe TRBD1 (5 bases). Trimming took 0 bases from V and 8 from J, leaving 17 bases between them. From germline, CDR1 is SGHNT and CDR2 YYREEE (reference sequence). This CDR3 is built from 15 residues. The CDR3 region has the DNA TGTGCCAGCAGCTTGGCCGGGGCAGGTTTTAGCGGCTACACCTTC. It yields the protein CASSLAGAGFSGYTF.

The rearrangement joins TRBV10-2 to TRBJ2-7, with TRBD1 as a possible D gene (5 bases). The CDR3 covers 14 residues. Trimming removed 2 bases from V and 4 bases from J, with 12 bases in between. Germline CDR1 reads WSHSY; CDR2 reads SAAADI. The CDR3 loop is CASSERPGFYEQYF. In DNA, the CDR3 is TGCGCCAGCAGTGAGCGGCCAGGGTTTTACGAGCAGTACTTC.

This clone was recorded a few times. The chain uses TRBV5-4 and TRBJ1-4; TRBD1 is a possible D gene (6 bases). The germline V gene has CDR1 SGHNT and CDR2 YYREEE (reference sequence). The CDR3 extends over 16 amino acids. V dropped 0 bases and J dropped 6 bases, with 15 bases sitting between them. The CDR3 loop reads CASSLGGGGIHEKLFF. The CDR3 DNA sequence: TGTGCCAGCAGCTTGGGAGGGGGGGGCATCCATGAAAAACTGTTTTTT. Using reference TRBV5-4 and TRBJ1-4 for the parts outside the CDR3, the full variable domain is ETGVTQSPTHLIKTRGQQVTLRCSSQSGHNTVSWYQQALGQGPQFIFQYYREEENGRGNFPPRFSGLQFPNYSSELNVNALELDDSALYLCASSLGGGGIHEKLFFGSGTQLSVL.

The chain joins TRBV6-1 to TRBJ2-7, with 9 bases matching TRBD1. This CDR3 is built from 15 residues. J was trimmed by 6 bases and V by 5 bases; bases with no gene match: 11. The germline gives CDR1 MNHNS, CDR2 SASEGT. CDR3 bases: TGTGCCAGCAGTCCCAAGTCCCGGGACAGGGCCGAGCAGTACTTC. This translates into CASSPKSRDRAEQYF.

The V and J genes are TRBV5-1 and TRBJ1-2, with TRBD1 matching 7 bases. V lost 4 bases and J lost 2; bases outside the gene matches: 5. Germline V gives CDR1 SGHRS, CDR2 YFSETQ. The CDR3 consists of 14 residues. The CDR3 loop reads CASSLDRVNYGYTF. In DNA, the CDR3 is TGCGCCAGCAGCCTAGACAGGGTCAACTATGGCTACACCTTC.

This chain joins TRBV5-1 and TRBJ2-3; the D is unclear. CDR1 SGHRS and CDR2 YFSETQ come from the germline V gene. The CDR3 has 14 residues. Deletions cut 1 base from V and 1 base from J, with 7 bases between. CDR3 sequence: CASSLSQRTDTQYF. As DNA, the CDR3 is TGCGCCAGCAGCTTGTCACAGCGCACAGATACGCAGTATTTT. Using reference TRBV5-1 and TRBJ2-3 for the parts outside the CDR3, the full variable domain is KAGVTQTPRYLIKTRGQQVTLSCSPISGHRSVSWYQQTPGQGLQFLFEYFSETQRNKGNFPGRFSGRQFSNSRSEMNVSTLELGDSALYLCASSLSQRTDTQYFGPGTRLTVL.

The chain couples TRBV7-2 to TRBJ2-5; 10 bases match TRBD1. Germline-derived CDR1 and CDR2 are SGHTA and FQGNSA. V trimming: 5 bases; J trimming: 5 bases; junction bases outside the gene matches: 11. This CDR3 has 16 amino acids. CDR3 protein: CASSPLRTGGRETQYF. CDR3 in DNA: TGTGCCAGCAGCCCTCTCCGGACAGGGGGGAGGGAGACCCAGTACTTC.